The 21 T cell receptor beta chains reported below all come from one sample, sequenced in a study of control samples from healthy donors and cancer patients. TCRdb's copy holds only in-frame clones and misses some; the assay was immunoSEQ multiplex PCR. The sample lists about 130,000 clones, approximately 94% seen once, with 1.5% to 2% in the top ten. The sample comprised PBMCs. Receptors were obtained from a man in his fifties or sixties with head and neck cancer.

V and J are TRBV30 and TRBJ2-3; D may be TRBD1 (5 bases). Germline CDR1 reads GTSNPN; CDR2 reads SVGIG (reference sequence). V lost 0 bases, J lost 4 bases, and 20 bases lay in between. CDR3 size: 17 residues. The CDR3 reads CAWSVPWGGPRADTQYF. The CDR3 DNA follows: TGTGCCTGGAGTGTACCATGGGGCGGCCCTCGGGCAGATACGCAGTATTTT.

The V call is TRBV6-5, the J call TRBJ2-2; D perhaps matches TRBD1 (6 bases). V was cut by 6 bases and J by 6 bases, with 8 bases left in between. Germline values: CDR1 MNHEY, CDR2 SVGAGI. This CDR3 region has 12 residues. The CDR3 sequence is CASRQGSGELFF. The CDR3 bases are TGTGCCAGCAGACAGGGCTCCGGGGAGCTGTTTTTT.

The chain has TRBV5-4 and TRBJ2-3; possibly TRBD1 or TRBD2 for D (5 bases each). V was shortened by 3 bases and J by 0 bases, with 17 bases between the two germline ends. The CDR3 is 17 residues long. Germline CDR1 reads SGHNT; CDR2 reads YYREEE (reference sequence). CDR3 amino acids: CASSYLGTRPSTDTQYF. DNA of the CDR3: TGTGCCAGCAGCTACCTCGGGACCCGCCCTAGCACAGATACGCAGTATTTT.

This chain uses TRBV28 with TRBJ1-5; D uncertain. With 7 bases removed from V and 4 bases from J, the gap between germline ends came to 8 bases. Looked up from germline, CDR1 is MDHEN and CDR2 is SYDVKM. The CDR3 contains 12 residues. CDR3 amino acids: CASNSLNQPQHF. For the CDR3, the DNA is TGTGCCAGCAACAGCCTAAATCAGCCCCAGCATTTT.

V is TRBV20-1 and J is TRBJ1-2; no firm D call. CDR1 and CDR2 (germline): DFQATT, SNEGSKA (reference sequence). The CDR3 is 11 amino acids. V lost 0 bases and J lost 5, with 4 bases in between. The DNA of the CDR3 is TGCAGTGCTAGAGATACATATGGCTACACCTTC. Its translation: CSARDTYGYTF.

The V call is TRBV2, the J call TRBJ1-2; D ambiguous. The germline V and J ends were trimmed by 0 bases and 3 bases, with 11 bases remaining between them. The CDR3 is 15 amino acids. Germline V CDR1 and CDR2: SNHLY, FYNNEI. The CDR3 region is CASSEALLGYYGYTF. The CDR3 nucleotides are TGTGCCAGCAGTGAAGCGCTTCTAGGGTACTATGGCTACACCTTC.

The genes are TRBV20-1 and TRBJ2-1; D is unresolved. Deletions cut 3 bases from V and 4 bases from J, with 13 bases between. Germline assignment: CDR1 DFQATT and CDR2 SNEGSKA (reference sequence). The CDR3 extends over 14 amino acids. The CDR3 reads CSASGHLIYNEQFF. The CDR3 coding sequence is TGCAGTGCTAGTGGTCACCTCATTTACAATGAGCAGTTCTTC.

This chain's CDR3 is CASSFDRDEAFF. CDR3 nucleotides: TGCGCCAGCAGCTTCGACAGGGATGAAGCTTTCTTT. The gene calls are TRBV5-1 and TRBJ1-1; 7 bases align to TRBD1. J was trimmed by 7 bases and V by 2 bases; bases with no gene match: 2. The germline gives CDR1 SGHRS, CDR2 YFSETQ. There are 12 residues in the CDR3.

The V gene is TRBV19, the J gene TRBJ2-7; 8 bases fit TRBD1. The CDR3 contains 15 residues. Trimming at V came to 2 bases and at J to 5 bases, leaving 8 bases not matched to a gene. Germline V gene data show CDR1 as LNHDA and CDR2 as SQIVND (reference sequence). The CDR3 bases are TGTGCCAGTAGTATACCAAGGACAGGGAGACACGAGCAGTACTTC. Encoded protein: CASSIPRTGRHEQYF.

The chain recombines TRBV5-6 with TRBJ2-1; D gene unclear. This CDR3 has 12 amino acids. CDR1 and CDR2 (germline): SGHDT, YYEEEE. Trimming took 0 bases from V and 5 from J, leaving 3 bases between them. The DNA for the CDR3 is TGTGCCAGCAGCTTGGAAAACAATGAGCAGTTCTTC. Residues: CASSLENNEQFF.

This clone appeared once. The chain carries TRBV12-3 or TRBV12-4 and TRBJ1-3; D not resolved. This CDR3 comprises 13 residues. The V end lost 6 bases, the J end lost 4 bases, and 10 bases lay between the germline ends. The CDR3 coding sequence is TGTGCCAGCAGCTTATCCCAGGGAAACACCATATATTTT. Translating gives CASSLSQGNTIYF.

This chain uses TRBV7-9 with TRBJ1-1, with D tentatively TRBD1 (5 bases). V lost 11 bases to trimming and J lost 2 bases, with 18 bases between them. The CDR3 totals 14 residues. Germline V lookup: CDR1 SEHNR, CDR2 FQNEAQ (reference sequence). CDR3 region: CAGTGQGRNTEAFF. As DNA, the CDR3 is TGTGCCGGCACTGGGCAGGGCCGAAACACTGAAGCTTTCTTT.

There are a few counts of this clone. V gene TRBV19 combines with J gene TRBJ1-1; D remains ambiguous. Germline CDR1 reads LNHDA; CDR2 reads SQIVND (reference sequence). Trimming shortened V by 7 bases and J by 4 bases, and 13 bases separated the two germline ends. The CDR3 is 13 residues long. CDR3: CASNQIVGTEAFF. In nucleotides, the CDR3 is TGTGCCAGTAACCAGATTGTGGGCACTGAAGCTTTCTTT.

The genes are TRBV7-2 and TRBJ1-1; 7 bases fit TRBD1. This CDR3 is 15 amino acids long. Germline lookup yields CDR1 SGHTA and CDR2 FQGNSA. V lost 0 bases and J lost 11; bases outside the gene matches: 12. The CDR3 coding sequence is TGTGCCAGCAGCTTAGCGAGACAGGGATACCTCGGGGCTTTCTTT. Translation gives CASSLARQGYLGAFF.

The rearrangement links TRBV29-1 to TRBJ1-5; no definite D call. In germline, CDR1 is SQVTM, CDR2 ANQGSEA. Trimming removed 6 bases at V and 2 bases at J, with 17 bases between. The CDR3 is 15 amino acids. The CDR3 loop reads CSVAGVGSGNQPQHF. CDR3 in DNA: TGCAGCGTAGCGGGAGTCGGGTCCGGCAATCAGCCCCAGCATTTT.

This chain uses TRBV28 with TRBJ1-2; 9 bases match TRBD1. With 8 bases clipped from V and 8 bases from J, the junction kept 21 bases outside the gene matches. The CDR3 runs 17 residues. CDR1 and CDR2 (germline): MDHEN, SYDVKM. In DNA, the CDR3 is TGTGCCAGCCATCCTAGGGGACAGGGTGGGCTGGGAGTCGGCTACACCTTC. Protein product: CASHPRGQGGLGVGYTF.

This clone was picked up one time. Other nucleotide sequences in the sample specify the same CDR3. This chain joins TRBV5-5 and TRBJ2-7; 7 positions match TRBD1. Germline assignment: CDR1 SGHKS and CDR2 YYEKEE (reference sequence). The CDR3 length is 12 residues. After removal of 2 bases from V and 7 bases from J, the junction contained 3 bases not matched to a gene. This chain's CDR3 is CASSFTGEEQYF. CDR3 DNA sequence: TGTGCCAGCAGCTTTACAGGGGAAGAGCAGTACTTC.

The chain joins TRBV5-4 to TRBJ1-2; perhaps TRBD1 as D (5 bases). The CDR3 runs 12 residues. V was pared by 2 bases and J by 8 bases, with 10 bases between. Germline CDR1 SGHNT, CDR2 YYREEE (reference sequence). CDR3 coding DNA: TGTGCCAGCAGCTTTGGTTCAGGGGGCTACACCTTC. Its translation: CASSFGSGGYTF.

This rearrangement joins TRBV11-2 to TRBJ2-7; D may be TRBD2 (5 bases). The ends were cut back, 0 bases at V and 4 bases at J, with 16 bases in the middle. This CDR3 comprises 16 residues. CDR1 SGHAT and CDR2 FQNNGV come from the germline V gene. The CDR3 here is CASSLDLVGVGYEQYF. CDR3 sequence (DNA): TGTGCCAGCAGCTTAGATCTGGTCGGGGTGGGGTACGAGCAGTACTTC.

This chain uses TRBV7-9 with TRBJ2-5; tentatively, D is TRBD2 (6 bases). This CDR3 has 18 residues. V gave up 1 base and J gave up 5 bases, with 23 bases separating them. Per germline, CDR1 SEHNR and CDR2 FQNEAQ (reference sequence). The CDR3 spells CASSLEVVGRGQRETQYF. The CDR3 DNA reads TGTGCCAGCAGCTTAGAGGTTGTCGGGAGAGGACAAAGGGAGACCCAGTACTTC.

The CDR3 loop reads CASSWVGNYGYTF. The CDR3 DNA follows: TGTGCCAGCAGTTGGGTTGGGAACTATGGCTACACCTTC. The chain combines TRBV12-3 or TRBV12-4 with TRBJ1-2; D is unclear. This CDR3 is 13 amino acids long. V lost 4 bases to trimming and J lost 2 bases, with 8 bases between them.